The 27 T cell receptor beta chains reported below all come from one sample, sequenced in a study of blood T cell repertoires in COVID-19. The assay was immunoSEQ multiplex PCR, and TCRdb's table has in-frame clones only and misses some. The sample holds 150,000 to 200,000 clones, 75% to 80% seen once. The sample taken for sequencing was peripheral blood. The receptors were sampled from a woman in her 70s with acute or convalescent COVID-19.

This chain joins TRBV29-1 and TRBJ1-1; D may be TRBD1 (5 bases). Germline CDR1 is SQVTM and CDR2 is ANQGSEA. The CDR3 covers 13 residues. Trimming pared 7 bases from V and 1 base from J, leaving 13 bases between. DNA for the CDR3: TGCAGCGAGATTGACAGTAGGAACACTGAAGCTTTCTTT. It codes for CSEIDSRNTEAFF.

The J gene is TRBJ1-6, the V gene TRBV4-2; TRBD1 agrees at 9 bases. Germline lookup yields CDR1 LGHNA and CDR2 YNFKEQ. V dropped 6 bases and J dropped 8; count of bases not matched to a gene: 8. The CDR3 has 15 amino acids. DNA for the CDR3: TGTGCCAGCAGTACAGGGGGCGGGGCAGATTCACCCCTCCACTTT. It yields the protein CASSTGGGADSPLHF.

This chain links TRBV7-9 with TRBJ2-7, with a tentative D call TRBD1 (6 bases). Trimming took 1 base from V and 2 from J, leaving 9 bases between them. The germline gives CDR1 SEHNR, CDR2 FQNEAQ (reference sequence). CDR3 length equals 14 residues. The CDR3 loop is CASSLGAGAYEQYF. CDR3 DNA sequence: TGTGCCAGCAGCTTAGGAGCAGGGGCCTACGAGCAGTACTTC.

The CDR3 sequence is CASSHGTADNTEAFF. Here the CDR3 DNA reads TGTGCCAGCTCACATGGGACAGCAGATAACACTGAAGCTTTCTTT. This rearrangement joins TRBV18 to TRBJ1-1; 7 bases are a match to TRBD1. This CDR3 region has 15 residues. Germline CDR1 and CDR2: KGHSH and LQKENI. V dropped 4 bases and J dropped 2; count of bases not matched to a gene: 7.

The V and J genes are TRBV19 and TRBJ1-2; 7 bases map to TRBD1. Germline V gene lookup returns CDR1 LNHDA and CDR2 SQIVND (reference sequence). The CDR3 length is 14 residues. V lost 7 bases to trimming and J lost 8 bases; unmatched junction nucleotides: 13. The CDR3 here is CASTPTRQGEGYTF. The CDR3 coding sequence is TGTGCCAGTACCCCAACGCGCCAGGGGGAGGGCTACACCTTC. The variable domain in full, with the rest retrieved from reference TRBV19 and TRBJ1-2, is DGGITQSPKYLFRKEGQNVTLSCEQNLNHDAMYWYRQDPGQGLRLIYYSQIVNDFQKGDIAEGYSVSREKKESFPLTVTSAQKNPTAFYLCASTPTRQGEGYTFGSGTRLTVV.

Here the CDR3 reads CASSADSSGNTIYF. DNA of the CDR3: TGTGCCAGCAGCGCCGACAGCTCTGGAAACACCATATATTTT. The genes are TRBV5-4 and TRBJ1-3; TRBD1 is a possible D gene (5 bases). The CDR3 runs 14 residues. Germline V lookup: CDR1 SGHNT, CDR2 YYREEE (reference sequence). Trimming took 4 bases from V and 0 from J, leaving 8 bases between them.

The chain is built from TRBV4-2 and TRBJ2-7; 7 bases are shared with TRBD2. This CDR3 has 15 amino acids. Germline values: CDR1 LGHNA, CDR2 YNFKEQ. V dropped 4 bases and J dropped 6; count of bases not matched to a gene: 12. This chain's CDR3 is CASSPTSGKQGEQYF. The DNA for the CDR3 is TGTGCCAGCAGCCCAACCAGCGGGAAGCAGGGCGAGCAGTACTTC.

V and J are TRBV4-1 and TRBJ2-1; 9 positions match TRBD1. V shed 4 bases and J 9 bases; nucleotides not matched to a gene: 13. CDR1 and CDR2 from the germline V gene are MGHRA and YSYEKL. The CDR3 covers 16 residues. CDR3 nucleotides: TGCGCCAGCAGCCGCGGCCTGGGACAGGGTGGTCTTGAGCAGTTCTTC. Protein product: CASSRGLGQGGLEQFF.

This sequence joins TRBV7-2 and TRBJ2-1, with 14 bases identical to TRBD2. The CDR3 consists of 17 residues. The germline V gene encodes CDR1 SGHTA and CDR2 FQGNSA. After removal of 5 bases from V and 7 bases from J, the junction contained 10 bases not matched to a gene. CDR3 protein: CASSPPGTSGRDNEQFF. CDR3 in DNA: TGTGCCAGCAGCCCCCCGGGGACTAGCGGGAGAGATAATGAGCAGTTCTTC.

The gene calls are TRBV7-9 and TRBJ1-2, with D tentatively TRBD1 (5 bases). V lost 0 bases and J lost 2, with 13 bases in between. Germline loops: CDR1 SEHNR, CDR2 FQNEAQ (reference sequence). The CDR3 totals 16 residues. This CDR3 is CASSLAGGYLNYGYTF. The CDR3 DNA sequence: TGTGCCAGCAGCTTAGCGGGGGGATATTTGAACTATGGCTACACCTTC. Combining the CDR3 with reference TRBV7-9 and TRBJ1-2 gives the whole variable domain DTGVSQNPRHKITKRGQNVTFRCDPISEHNRLYWYRQTLGQGPEFLTYFQNEAQLEKSRLLSDRFSAERPKGSFSTLEIQRTEQGDSAMYLCASSLAGGYLNYGYTFGSGTRLTVV.

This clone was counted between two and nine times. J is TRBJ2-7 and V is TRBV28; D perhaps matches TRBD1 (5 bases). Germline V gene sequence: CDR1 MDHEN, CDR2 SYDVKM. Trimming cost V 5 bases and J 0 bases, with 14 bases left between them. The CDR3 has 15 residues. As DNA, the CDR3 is TGTGCCAGCAGTATACCAGGGCAGAACTCCTACGAGCAGTACTTC. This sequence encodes CASSIPGQNSYEQYF.

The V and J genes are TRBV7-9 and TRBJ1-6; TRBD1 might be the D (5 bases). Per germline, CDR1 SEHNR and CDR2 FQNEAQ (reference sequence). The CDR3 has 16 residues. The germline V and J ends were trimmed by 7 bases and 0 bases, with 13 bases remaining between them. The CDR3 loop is CASTTGGSSYNSPLHF. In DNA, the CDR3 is TGTGCCAGCACCACGGGGGGTTCCTCCTATAATTCACCCCTCCACTTT.

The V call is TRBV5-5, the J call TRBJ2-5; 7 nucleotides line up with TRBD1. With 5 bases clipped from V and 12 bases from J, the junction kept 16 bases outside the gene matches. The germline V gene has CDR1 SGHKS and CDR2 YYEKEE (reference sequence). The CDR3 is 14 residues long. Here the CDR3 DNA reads TGTGCCAGCAGTAAGGGGGCAGAACCCCCCGTAGAGTACTTC. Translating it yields CASSKGAEPPVEYF. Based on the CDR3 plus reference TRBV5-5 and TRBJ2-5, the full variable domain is DAGVTQSPTHLIKTRGQQVTLRCSPISGHKSVSWYQQVLGQGPQFIFQYYEKEERGRGNFPDRFSARQFPNYSSELNVNALLLGDSALYLCASSKGAEPPVEYFGPGTRLLVL.

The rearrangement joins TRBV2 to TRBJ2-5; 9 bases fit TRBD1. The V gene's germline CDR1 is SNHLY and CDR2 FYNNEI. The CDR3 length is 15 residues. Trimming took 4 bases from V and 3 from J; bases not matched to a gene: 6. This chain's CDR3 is CASSVGTGIEETQYF. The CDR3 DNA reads TGTGCCAGCAGTGTAGGGACAGGGATCGAAGAGACCCAGTACTTC.

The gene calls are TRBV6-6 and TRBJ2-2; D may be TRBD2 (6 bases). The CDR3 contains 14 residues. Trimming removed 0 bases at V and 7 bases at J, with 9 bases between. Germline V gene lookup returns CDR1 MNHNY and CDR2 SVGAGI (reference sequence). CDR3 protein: CASSYSRGGGELFF. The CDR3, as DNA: TGTGCCAGCAGTTACTCCCGGGGAGGCGGGGAGCTGTTTTTT.

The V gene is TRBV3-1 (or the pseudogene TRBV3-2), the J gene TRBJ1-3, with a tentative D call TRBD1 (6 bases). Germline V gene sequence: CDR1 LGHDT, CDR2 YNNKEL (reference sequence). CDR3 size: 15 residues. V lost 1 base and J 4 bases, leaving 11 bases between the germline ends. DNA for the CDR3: TGTGCCAGCAGCCAAGCCCGGACAGTAGGAAACACCATATATTTT. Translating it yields CASSQARTVGNTIYF.

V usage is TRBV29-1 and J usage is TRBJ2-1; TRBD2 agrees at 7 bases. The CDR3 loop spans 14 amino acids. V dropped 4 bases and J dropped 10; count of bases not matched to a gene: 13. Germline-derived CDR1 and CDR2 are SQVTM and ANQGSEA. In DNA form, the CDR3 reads TGCAGCGTTGCTATGTGGGAGGGACTCCCCGAGCAGTTCTTC. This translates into CSVAMWEGLPEQFF.

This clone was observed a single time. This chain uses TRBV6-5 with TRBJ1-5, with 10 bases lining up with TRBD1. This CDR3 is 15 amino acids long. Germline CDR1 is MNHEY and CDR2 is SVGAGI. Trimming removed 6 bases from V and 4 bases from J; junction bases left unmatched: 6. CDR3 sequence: CASRYTGQGNQPQHF. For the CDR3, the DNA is TGTGCCAGCAGGTACACGGGACAGGGGAATCAGCCCCAGCATTTT.

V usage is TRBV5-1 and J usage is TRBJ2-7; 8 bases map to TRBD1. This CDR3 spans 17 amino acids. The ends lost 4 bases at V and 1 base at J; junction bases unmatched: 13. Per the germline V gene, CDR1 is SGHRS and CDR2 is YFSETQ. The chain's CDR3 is CASSEGITGGGSYEQYF. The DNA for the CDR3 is TGCGCCAGCAGCGAGGGCATAACAGGGGGAGGATCCTACGAGCAGTACTTC.

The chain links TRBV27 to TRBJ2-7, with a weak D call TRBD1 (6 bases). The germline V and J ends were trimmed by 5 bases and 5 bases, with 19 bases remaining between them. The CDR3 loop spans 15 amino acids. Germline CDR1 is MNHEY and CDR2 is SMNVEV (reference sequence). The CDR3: CASSPYSTGRDEQYF. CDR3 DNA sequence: TGTGCCAGCAGTCCCTACTCGACAGGTCGGGACGAGCAGTACTTC.

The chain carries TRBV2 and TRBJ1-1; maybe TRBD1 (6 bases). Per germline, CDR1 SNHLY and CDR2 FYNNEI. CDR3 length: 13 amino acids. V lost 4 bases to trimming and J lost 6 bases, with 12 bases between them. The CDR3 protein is CASSVGTRSEAFF. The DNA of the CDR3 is TGTGCCAGCAGTGTTGGGACAAGGTCTGAAGCTTTCTTT.

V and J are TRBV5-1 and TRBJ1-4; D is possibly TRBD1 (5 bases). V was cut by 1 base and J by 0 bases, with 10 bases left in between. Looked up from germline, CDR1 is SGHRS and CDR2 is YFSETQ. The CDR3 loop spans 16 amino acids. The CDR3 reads CASSLTTVATNEKLFF. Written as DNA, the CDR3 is TGCGCCAGCAGCTTGACGACAGTCGCAACTAATGAAAAACTGTTTTTT. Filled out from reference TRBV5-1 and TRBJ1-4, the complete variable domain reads KAGVTQTPRYLIKTRGQQVTLSCSPISGHRSVSWYQQTPGQGLQFLFEYFSETQRNKGNFPGRFSGRQFSNSRSEMNVSTLELGDSALYLCASSLTTVATNEKLFFGSGTQLSVL.

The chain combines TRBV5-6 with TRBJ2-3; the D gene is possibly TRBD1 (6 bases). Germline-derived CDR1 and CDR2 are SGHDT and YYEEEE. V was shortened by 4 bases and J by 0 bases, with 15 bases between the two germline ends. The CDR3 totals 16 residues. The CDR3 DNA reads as TGTGCCAGCAGCCGCGGAACAGGGCTTAGCACAGATACGCAGTATTTT. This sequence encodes CASSRGTGLSTDTQYF.

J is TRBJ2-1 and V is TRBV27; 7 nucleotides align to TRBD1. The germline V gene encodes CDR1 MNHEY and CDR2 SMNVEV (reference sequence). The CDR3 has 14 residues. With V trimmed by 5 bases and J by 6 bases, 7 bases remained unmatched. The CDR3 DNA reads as TGTGCCAGCAGTCCCCATGGACAGGTCAATGAGCAGTTCTTC. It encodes CASSPHGQVNEQFF.

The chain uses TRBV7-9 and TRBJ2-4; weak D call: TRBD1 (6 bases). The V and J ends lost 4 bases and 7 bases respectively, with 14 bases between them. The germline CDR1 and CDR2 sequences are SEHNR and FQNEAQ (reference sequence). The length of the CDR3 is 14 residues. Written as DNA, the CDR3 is TGTGCCAGCAGCTCGGACCTAACAGGGAACATTCAGTACTTC. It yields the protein CASSSDLTGNIQYF.

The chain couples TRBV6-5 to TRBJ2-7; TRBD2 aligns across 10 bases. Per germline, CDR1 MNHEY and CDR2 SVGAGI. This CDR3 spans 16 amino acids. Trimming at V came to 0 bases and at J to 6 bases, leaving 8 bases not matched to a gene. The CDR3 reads CASSYSIAGGRAEQYF. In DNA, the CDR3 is TGTGCCAGCAGTTACTCGATAGCGGGAGGTCGCGCCGAGCAGTACTTC.

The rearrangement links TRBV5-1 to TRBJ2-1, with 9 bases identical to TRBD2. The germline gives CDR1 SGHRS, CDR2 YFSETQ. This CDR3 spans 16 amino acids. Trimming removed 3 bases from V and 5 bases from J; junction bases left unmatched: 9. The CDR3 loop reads CASSSEPGLAHNEQFF. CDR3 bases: TGCGCCAGCAGCTCTGAGCCGGGACTAGCACACAATGAGCAGTTCTTC.